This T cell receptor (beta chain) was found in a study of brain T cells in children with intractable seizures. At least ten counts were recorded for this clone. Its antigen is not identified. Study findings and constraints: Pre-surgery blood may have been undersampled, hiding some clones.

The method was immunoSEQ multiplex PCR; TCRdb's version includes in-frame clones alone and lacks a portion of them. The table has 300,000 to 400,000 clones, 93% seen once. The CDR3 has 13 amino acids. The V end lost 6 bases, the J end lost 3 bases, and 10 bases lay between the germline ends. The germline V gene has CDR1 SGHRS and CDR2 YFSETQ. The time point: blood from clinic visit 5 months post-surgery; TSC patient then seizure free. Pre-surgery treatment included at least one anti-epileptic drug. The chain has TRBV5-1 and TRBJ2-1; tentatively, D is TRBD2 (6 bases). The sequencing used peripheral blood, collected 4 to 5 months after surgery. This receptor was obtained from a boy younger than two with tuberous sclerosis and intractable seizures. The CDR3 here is CASTGLGYNEQFF. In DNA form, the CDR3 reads TGCGCCAGCACGGGACTTGGCTACAATGAGCAGTTCTTC.